This T cell receptor beta chain stems from a study of CD8 T cells in ankylosing spondylitis. The CDR3 consists of 14 residues. Germline CDR1 SEHNR, CDR2 FQNEAQ (reference sequence). With 5 bases removed from V and 5 bases from J, the gap between germline ends came to 13 bases. TCRdb called the 5' RACE reads again in MiXCR, with one record for every CDR3 protein. The sample lists approximately 300,000 distinct CDR3 sequences; around 8% were seen once. This clonotype occurred many times. Its matching antigen is unknown. Study-wide results and caveats: Disease-linked clones proved CD8+ and comparatively uncommon in peripheral blood. Ankylosing spondylitis blood seemed to carry a telltale TCR beta motif made of several highly homologous variants.

The sequenced sample consisted of blood, either unsorted or a sorted T cell fraction (not recorded which). The receptor was isolated from a male donor with ankylosing spondylitis. The chain employs TRBV7-9 and TRBJ2-1, with D perhaps TRBD1 (6 bases). In DNA form, the CDR3 reads TGTGCCAGCAGCGACCGGACAGCTAACAATGAGCAGTTCTTC. Translating gives CASSDRTANNEQFF. The variable domain in full, with the rest retrieved from reference TRBV7-9 and TRBJ2-1, is DTGVSQNPRHKITKRGQNVTFRCDPISEHNRLYWYRQTLGQGPEFLTYFQNEAQLEKSRLLSDRFSAERPKGSFSTLEIQRTEQGDSAMYLCASSDRTANNEQFFGPGTRLTVL.